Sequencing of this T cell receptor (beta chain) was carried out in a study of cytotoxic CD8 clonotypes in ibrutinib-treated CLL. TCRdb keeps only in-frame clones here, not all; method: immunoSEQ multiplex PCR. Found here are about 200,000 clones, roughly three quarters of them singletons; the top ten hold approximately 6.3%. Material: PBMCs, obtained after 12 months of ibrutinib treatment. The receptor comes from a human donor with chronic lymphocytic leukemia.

DNA for the CDR3: TGTGCCAGCTCACCCCGACAGGGGTCTAGCACAGATACGCAGTATTTT. Translating gives CASSPRQGSSTDTQYF. V usage is TRBV18 and J usage is TRBJ2-3; 8 bases line up with TRBD1. Unmatched junction bases numbered 5, after V lost 3 bases and J lost 0 bases. The V gene's germline CDR1 is KGHSH and CDR2 LQKENI. The CDR3 is 16 amino acids.